The 4 T cell receptor beta chains listed next were all sequenced from one sample in a study of human T cells and chemical hapten exposure. Time point denoted: healthy volunteer bleed at 2 weeks. Extraction yielded total RNA from whole blood (unfractionated). TCRdb reprocessed the RACE reads with MiXCR, giving one entry per CDR3 protein. This sample has roughly 130,000 distinct CDR3 sequences, with about 9% found just once. Specimen: whole blood. Receptors were obtained from a male donor in good health. Some clones in this sample may be carry-over from other donors' samples.

This chain links TRBV5-1 with TRBJ2-5; TRBD2 aligns across 12 bases. In germline, CDR1 is SGHRS, CDR2 YFSETQ. This CDR3 region has 15 residues. The ends lost 3 bases at V and 2 bases at J; junction bases unmatched: 2. DNA of the CDR3: TGCGCCAGCAGCTCAGGACTAGCGGGACAAGAGACCCAGTACTTC. Its protein is CASSSGLAGQETQYF. Full variable domain (outside the CDR3, taken from reference TRBV5-1 and TRBJ2-5): KAGVTQTPRYLIKTRGQQVTLSCSPISGHRSVSWYQQTPGQGLQFLFEYFSETQRNKGNFPGRFSGRQFSNSRSEMNVSTLELGDSALYLCASSSGLAGQETQYFGPGTRLLVL.

This clonotype was seen only a few times. The V call is TRBV7-8, the J call TRBJ2-7; 9 positions agree with TRBD2. V lost 4 bases, J lost 3 bases, and 7 bases stayed unmatched. Germline lookup yields CDR1 SGHVS and CDR2 FQNEAQ. The CDR3 length is 15 residues. The CDR3 coding sequence is TGTGCCAGCAGCTCAAGCGGGGGGTTTCTCTACGAGCAGTACTTC. Translation gives CASSSSGGFLYEQYF.

This clonotype was seen a handful of times. The V and J genes are TRBV6-6 and TRBJ1-1; unclear D gene. The V gene lost 2 bases and the J gene lost 5 bases, with 18 bases spanning the gap. The V gene's germline CDR1 is MNHNY and CDR2 SVGAGI (reference sequence). This CDR3 comprises 16 residues. The CDR3 coding sequence is TGTGCCAGCAGTTACCCCCTTGACCCGGTTGGGACTGAAGCTTTCTTT. Its protein is CASSYPLDPVGTEAFF.

A few counts support this clonotype. This sequence joins TRBV10-3 and TRBJ2-7; 7 bases are shared with TRBD1. Germline V CDR1 and CDR2: ENHRY, SYGVKD. After removal of 8 bases from V and 5 bases from J, the junction contained 12 bases not matched to a gene. The CDR3 has 14 residues. CDR3 loop: CAIGSSTGSHEQYF. CDR3 coding DNA: TGTGCCATCGGTTCTTCGACAGGGTCACACGAGCAGTACTTC.